These 2 T cell receptor beta chains were sequenced from one sample in a study of liver allograft versus peripheral blood T cells. Overall study: Transplanted livers held T cell receptor repertoires, and these were compared with repertoires in recipients' peripheral blood.

From the reads, TCRdb called clonotypes with MiXCR, one entry per CDR3 protein. The top ten hold approximately 8.1% of the sample, which has thousands of distinct CDR3 sequences, around a sixth seen once. The receptors derive from a human patient who had a liver transplant. Part of the T cells may come from the graft donor.

This clonotype showed up just once. The chain couples TRBV18 to TRBJ1-1; 7 nucleotides align to TRBD1. The length of the CDR3 is 16 residues. The ends lost 3 bases at V and 0 bases at J; junction bases unmatched: 7. Germline CDR1 KGHSH, CDR2 LQKENI. CDR3 nucleotides: TGTGCCAGCTCACCGTCCGGACAGGAGATGAACACTGAAGCTTTCTTT. Translation: CASSPSGQEMNTEAFF. Variable domain in full (rest from reference TRBV18 and TRBJ1-1): NAGVMQNPRHLVRRRGQEARLRCSPMKGHSHVYWYRQLPEEGLKFMVYLQKENIIDESGMPKERFSAEFPKEGPSILRIQQVVRGDSAAYFCASSPSGQEMNTEAFFGQGTRLTVV.

Relative to its sample, this clonotype is medium-sized. The V call is TRBV19, the J call TRBJ2-6; no reliable D call. V was cut by 7 bases and J by 1 base, with 8 bases left in between. Germline values: CDR1 LNHDA, CDR2 SQIVND (reference sequence). The CDR3 sequence is 14 residues long. The CDR3 protein is CASTSHSGANVLTF. CDR3 in DNA: TGTGCCAGTACCTCCCATTCTGGGGCCAACGTCCTGACTTTC.